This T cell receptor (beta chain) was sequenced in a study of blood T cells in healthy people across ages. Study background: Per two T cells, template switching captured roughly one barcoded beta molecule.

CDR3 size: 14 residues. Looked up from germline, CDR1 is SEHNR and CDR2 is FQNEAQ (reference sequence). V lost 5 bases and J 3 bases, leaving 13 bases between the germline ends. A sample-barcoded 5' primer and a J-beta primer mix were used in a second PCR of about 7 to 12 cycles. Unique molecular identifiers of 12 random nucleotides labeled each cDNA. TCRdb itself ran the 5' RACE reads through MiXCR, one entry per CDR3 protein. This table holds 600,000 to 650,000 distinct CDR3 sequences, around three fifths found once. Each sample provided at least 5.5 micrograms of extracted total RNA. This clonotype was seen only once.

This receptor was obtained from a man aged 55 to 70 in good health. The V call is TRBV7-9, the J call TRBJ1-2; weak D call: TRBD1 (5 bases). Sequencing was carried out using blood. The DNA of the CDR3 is TGTGCCAGCAGCCCATCCGGGACTCACTATGGCTACACCTTC. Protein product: CASSPSGTHYGYTF.